One sample yielded the 23 T cell receptor beta chains listed below, sequenced in a study of identical twins. TCRdb processed the 5' RACE reads anew with MiXCR; each CDR3 protein has one entry. The sample has under 800,000 distinct CDR3 sequences, 21% seen once; the top ten hold about 4.3%. These sequences were also reported in another study, on T cells expressing NK-cell markers.

Input material: PBMCs. The receptors were sampled from a woman under 30 in good health.

This clonotype was found a few times. This chain uses TRBV20-1 with TRBJ2-7; 15 bases fit TRBD2. The CDR3 has 15 residues. Germline V CDR1 and CDR2: DFQATT, SNEGSKA (reference sequence). V was pared by 5 bases and J by 3 bases, with 5 bases of the junction left unmatched. The CDR3 DNA sequence: TGCAGTGCTCCGGGACTAGCGGGAGGATTCTACGAGCAGTACTTC. Protein sequence: CSAPGLAGGFYEQYF.

This clonotype has just a few counts. The gene calls are TRBV6-5 and TRBJ2-7, with D uncertain. Trimming pared 2 bases from V and 4 bases from J, leaving 15 bases between. This CDR3 is 15 amino acids long. Germline assignment: CDR1 MNHEY and CDR2 SVGAGI. In nucleotides, the CDR3 is TGTGCCAGCAGTTACCAAGTCCCGCTGTCTTACGAGCAGTACTTC. Translation gives CASSYQVPLSYEQYF.

The chain links TRBV20-1 to TRBJ2-2; 10 bases fit TRBD2. Germline CDR1 reads DFQATT; CDR2 reads SNEGSKA (reference sequence). The CDR3 runs 17 residues. V dropped 1 base and J dropped 1; count of bases not matched to a gene: 6. CDR3 loop: CSARGQGTSENTGELFF. The CDR3 DNA follows: TGCAGTGCTAGAGGCCAAGGGACTAGCGAGAACACCGGGGAGCTGTTTTTT.

This clonotype was seen repeatedly, ten times or more. This chain uses TRBV4-3 with TRBJ1-2; tentative D call: TRBD1 (5 bases). Per the germline V gene, CDR1 is LGHNA and CDR2 is YSLEER. This CDR3 comprises 14 residues. V was pared by 3 bases and J by 2 bases, with 10 bases between. The CDR3 spells CASSHLRDNYGYTF. As DNA, the CDR3 is TGCGCCAGCAGCCACCTAAGGGACAACTATGGCTACACCTTC.

This chain joins TRBV3-1 and TRBJ2-1, with 9 nucleotides matching TRBD1. The germline V gene encodes CDR1 LGHDT and CDR2 YNNKEL (reference sequence). The CDR3 is made up of 15 amino acids. V was clipped by 4 bases and J by 7 bases; unmatched bases: 8. The CDR3 sequence is CASSLGTGRRNEQFF. The DNA of the CDR3 is TGTGCCAGCAGCCTCGGGACAGGGAGGAGGAATGAGCAGTTCTTC.

This clonotype was detected only a few times. The chain recombines TRBV11-2 with TRBJ2-1, with 9 bases identical to TRBD1. Germline V gives CDR1 SGHAT, CDR2 FQNNGV. The ends lost 5 bases at V and 8 bases at J; junction bases unmatched: 10. The CDR3 runs to 15 residues. CDR3 protein: CASSPRGQGWDEQFF. Here the CDR3 DNA reads TGTGCCAGCAGCCCCCGAGGACAGGGGTGGGATGAGCAGTTCTTC. Complete variable domain (other parts from reference TRBV11-2 and TRBJ2-1): EAGVAQSPRYKIIEKRQSVAFWCNPISGHATLYWYQQILGQGPKLLIQFQNNGVVDDSQLPKDRFSAERLKGVDSTLKIQPAKLEDSAVYLCASSPRGQGWDEQFFGPGTRLTVL.

The chain uses TRBV20-1 and TRBJ2-2; 8 bases are shared with TRBD2. V dropped 6 bases and J dropped 1; count of bases not matched to a gene: 10. Germline values: CDR1 DFQATT, CDR2 SNEGSKA (reference sequence). This CDR3 spans 16 amino acids. CDR3 sequence reads: CSARPAGAWNTGELFF. The DNA for the CDR3 is TGCAGTGCCCGGCCAGCGGGGGCGTGGAACACCGGGGAGCTGTTTTTT.

The chain employs TRBV6-1 and TRBJ2-7, with 9 bases aligning to TRBD2. The CDR3 loop spans 14 amino acids. V shed 6 bases and J 2 bases; nucleotides not matched to a gene: 5. The V gene's germline CDR1 is MNHNS and CDR2 SASEGT. The CDR3 DNA sequence: TGTGCCAGCAGGGCGGGAGGGGGAACCTACGAGCAGTACTTC. This encodes CASRAGGGTYEQYF.

This clonotype was detected a few times. This chain uses TRBV7-6 with TRBJ2-5, with 12 bases lining up with TRBD2. V gave up 6 bases and J gave up 5 bases; unmatched junction bases: 4. This CDR3 spans 14 amino acids. Germline V gene lookup returns CDR1 SGHVS and CDR2 FNYEAQ. The CDR3 DNA reads as TGTGCCAGCAGAGCTAGCGGGAGGGGGGAGACCCAGTACTTC. The encoded protein is CASRASGRGETQYF. The variable domain in full, with the rest retrieved from reference TRBV7-6 and TRBJ2-5, is GAGVSQSPRYKVTKRGQDVALRCDPISGHVSLYWYRQALGQGPEFLTYFNYEAQQDKSGLPNDRFSAERPEGSISTLTIQRTEQRDSAMYRCASRASGRGETQYFGPGTRLLVL.

The V and J genes are TRBV20-1 and TRBJ1-3; D not resolved. The CDR3 extends over 15 amino acids. V gave up 0 bases and J gave up 0 bases, with 9 bases separating them. Germline loops: CDR1 DFQATT, CDR2 SNEGSKA (reference sequence). Here the CDR3 reads CSARDWAASGNTIYF. The CDR3 DNA reads as TGCAGTGCTAGAGATTGGGCAGCCTCTGGAAACACCATATATTTT.

V and J are TRBV12-3 or TRBV12-4 and TRBJ1-1; D is undetermined. The CDR3 has 16 residues. V lost 5 bases, J lost 6 bases, and 22 bases lay in between. The CDR3, as DNA: TGTGCCAGCAGTCGAGGGCGTCCTGCGTCCGGGCCTGAAGCTTTCTTT. Encoded protein: CASSRGRPASGPEAFF.

The gene calls are TRBV20-1 and TRBJ2-5, with TRBD1 as a possible D gene (5 bases). V lost 4 bases to trimming and J lost 2 bases, with 11 bases between them. Germline CDR1 is DFQATT and CDR2 is SNEGSKA (reference sequence). This CDR3 spans 13 amino acids. CDR3 nucleotide sequence: TGCAGTGCTACCCGGACATCACAAGAGACCCAGTACTTC. Protein product: CSATRTSQETQYF.

The chain links TRBV20-1 to TRBJ2-1; 9 bases agree with TRBD2. The length of the CDR3 is 16 residues. Trimming cost V 2 bases and J 2 bases; bases outside gene matches: 7. CDR1 is DFQATT and CDR2 is SNEGSKA in the germline V gene (reference sequence). CDR3 residues: CSARSASGATYNEQFF. In DNA form, the CDR3 reads TGCAGTGCTAGATCCGCTAGCGGGGCAACCTACAATGAGCAGTTCTTC.

The genes are TRBV10-3 and TRBJ2-5; 8 nucleotides agree with TRBD2. Looked up from germline, CDR1 is ENHRY and CDR2 is SYGVKD. This CDR3 is built from 15 residues. Trimming cost V 6 bases and J 5 bases; bases outside gene matches: 11. CDR3 bases: TGTGCCATCAGCCTTGGGACTAGGGATGGGGAGACCCAGTACTTC. This gives the protein CAISLGTRDGETQYF.

The CDR3 bases are TGCAGCGTTAAGGGGTCCGGACTAGCGGGCAGTACAGATACGCAGTATTTT. Its translation: CSVKGSGLAGSTDTQYF. The chain uses TRBV29-1 and TRBJ2-3, with 11 bases lining up with TRBD2. Germline CDR1 and CDR2: SQVTM and ANQGSEA. This CDR3 is built from 17 residues. With V trimmed by 5 bases and J by 3 bases, 13 bases remained unmatched.

In its sample, this clonotype was seen many times. This chain uses TRBV25-1 with TRBJ1-1; D uncertain. The CDR3 is made up of 13 amino acids. Germline V gene lookup returns CDR1 MGHDK and CDR2 SYGVNS. The germline V and J ends were trimmed by 4 bases and 8 bases, with 14 bases remaining between them. DNA of the CDR3: TGTGCCAGCAGTGTTCACCTTTCCTCCGAAGCTTTCTTT. Protein: CASSVHLSSEAFF.

This clonotype was detected many times. The V gene is TRBV11-1, the J gene TRBJ1-1; TRBD1 aligns across 7 bases. The germline CDR1 and CDR2 sequences are SGHAT and FQDESV (reference sequence). The CDR3 has 19 residues. Germline trimming cut 1 base from V and 3 bases from J; bases unmatched to any gene: 17. CDR3 coding DNA: TGTGCCAGCAGCTTAGGAGACAGGGAATTTGCCTATCGGTACACTGAAGCTTTCTTT. This codes for CASSLGDREFAYRYTEAFF.

This sequence joins TRBV12-3 or TRBV12-4 and TRBJ2-3; D possibly corresponds to TRBD2 (6 bases). This CDR3 has 14 residues. V was pared by 1 base and J by 4 bases, with 9 bases between. CDR3 DNA: TGTGCCAGCAGTTTAGAACTAGCCGCAGATACGCAGTATTTT. The encoded protein is CASSLELAADTQYF.

The chain recombines TRBV18 with TRBJ2-5; 8 bases are a match to TRBD2. The V segment lost 4 bases and the J segment 2 bases; nucleotides outside the gene matches: 9. The CDR3 consists of 16 residues. In germline, CDR1 is KGHSH, CDR2 LQKENI. CDR3 in DNA: TGTGCCAGCTCACAGGACGCGGGAGGAGGGCAAGAGACCCAGTACTTC. This sequence encodes CASSQDAGGGQETQYF.

The chain is built from TRBV29-1 and TRBJ2-7, with D hard to call. CDR1 and CDR2 from the germline V gene are SQVTM and ANQGSEA. Between the trimmed V and J ends, which lost 7 bases and 4 bases, there was a span of 8 bases. This CDR3 region has 10 residues. The CDR3 sequence: CSAGEYEQYF. CDR3 nucleotides: TGCAGCGCTGGGGAATACGAGCAGTACTTC.

The table lists this clonotype with a few counts. This chain links TRBV9 with TRBJ1-2; no firm D call. There are 14 residues in the CDR3. Germline V gene sequence: CDR1 SGDLS, CDR2 YYNGEE. The V end lost 0 bases, the J end lost 4 bases, and 10 bases lay between the germline ends. CDR3 protein: CASSVGGDIYGYTF. The CDR3 DNA reads TGTGCCAGCAGCGTAGGTGGAGACATCTATGGCTACACCTTC.

The rearrangement uses TRBV29-1 and TRBJ2-3; D unresolved. Trimming removed 2 bases at V and 4 bases at J, with 10 bases between. The V gene's germline CDR1 is SQVTM and CDR2 ANQGSEA. The CDR3 totals 13 residues. The CDR3 is CSVELRSADTQYF. The CDR3 DNA sequence: TGCAGCGTTGAATTGAGGTCAGCAGATACGCAGTATTTT.

This clonotype appeared a few times. The chain carries TRBV5-5 and TRBJ2-3, with 8 bases matching TRBD2. The CDR3 is made up of 16 amino acids. CDR1 is SGHKS and CDR2 is YYEKEE in the germline V gene (reference sequence). With V trimmed by 2 bases and J by 2 bases, 7 bases remained unmatched. This CDR3 is CASSLRLLAATDTQYF. DNA of the CDR3: TGTGCCAGCAGCTTAAGACTACTAGCGGCCACAGATACGCAGTATTTT. Variable domain in full (rest from reference TRBV5-5 and TRBJ2-3): DAGVTQSPTHLIKTRGQQVTLRCSPISGHKSVSWYQQVLGQGPQFIFQYYEKEERGRGNFPDRFSARQFPNYSSELNVNALLLGDSALYLCASSLRLLAATDTQYFGPGTRLTVL.